This is a list of T cell receptor beta chains from one sample in a study of early T cells in non-severe SARS-CoV-2 infection. TCRdb passed the 5' RACE reads through MiXCR, listing each CDR3 protein once. The sample consists of tens of thousands of distinct CDR3 sequences, 3.5% to 4.5% of them appearing once. The specimen was whole blood. These receptors originate from an adult who was a healthcare worker with PCR-confirmed SARS-CoV-2 infection or an uninfected control (not recorded which). Both conserved end residues are part of each CDR3. Each record gives: J gene, V gene, D gene, clone size, CDR3 protein, CDR3 DNA. A D gene is named only where the DNA matches it firmly. Size values are once, few and many counts, or a class for expanded clones, and some rows have none.

J gene: TRBJ1-2
V gene: TRBV20-1
D gene: .
clone size: many
CDR3 protein: CSARTGLGGVGYTF
CDR3 DNA: TGCAGTGCACGGACGGGATTAGGAGGGGTTGGCTACACCTTC

J gene: TRBJ2-7
V gene: TRBV28
D gene: TRBD2
clone size: .
CDR3 protein: CASLGGIAAYEQYF
CDR3 DNA: TGTGCCAGCCTCGGGGGGATAGCGGCCTACGAGCAGTACTTC

J gene: TRBJ2-7
V gene: TRBV29-1
D gene: .
clone size: many
CDR3 protein: CSVGDYEQYF
CDR3 DNA: TGCAGCGTTGGGGACTACGAGCAGTACTTC

J gene: TRBJ2-2
V gene: TRBV30
D gene: .
clone size: .
CDR3 protein: CAWSGPNTGELFF
CDR3 DNA: TGTGCCTGGAGTGGGCCCAACACCGGGGAGCTGTTTTTT

J gene: TRBJ2-7
V gene: TRBV5-4
D gene: TRBD1
clone size: many
CDR3 protein: CASSTTGGAYEQYF
CDR3 DNA: TGTGCCAGCAGCACGACAGGGGGCGCGTACGAGCAGTACTTC

J gene: TRBJ1-1
V gene: TRBV4-1
D gene: .
clone size: many
CDR3 protein: CASSQDVLDTEAFF
CDR3 DNA: TGCGCCAGCAGCCAAGATGTACTGGACACTGAAGCTTTCTTT

J gene: TRBJ2-7
V gene: TRBV27
D gene: TRBD1
clone size: many
CDR3 protein: CASSTRTGDGDEQYF
CDR3 DNA: TGTGCCAGCAGTACACGTACAGGGGACGGGGACGAGCAGTACTTC

J gene: TRBJ2-5
V gene: TRBV3-1
D gene: .
clone size: many
CDR3 protein: CASSQGTDETQYF
CDR3 DNA: TGTGCCAGCAGCCAAGGCACAGATGAGACCCAGTACTTC

J gene: TRBJ1-2
V gene: TRBV14
D gene: .
clone size: many
CDR3 protein: CASSQDFGYGYTF
CDR3 DNA: TGTGCCAGCAGCCAAGATTTCGGCTATGGCTACACCTTC

J gene: TRBJ2-7
V gene: TRBV5-6
D gene: .
clone size: many
CDR3 protein: CASSPVGSREQYF
CDR3 DNA: TGTGCCAGCAGCCCGGTGGGGTCCAGGGAGCAGTACTTC

J gene: TRBJ1-5
V gene: TRBV3-1
D gene: TRBD1
clone size: many
CDR3 protein: CASSFRQGGNQPQHF
CDR3 DNA: TGTGCCAGCAGCTTCCGACAGGGTGGCAATCAGCCCCAGCATTTT

J gene: TRBJ2-5
V gene: TRBV7-9
D gene: .
clone size: many
CDR3 protein: CASSSGAGRETQYF
CDR3 DNA: TGTGCCAGCAGCTCGGGGGCAGGGCGAGAGACCCAGTACTTC

J gene: TRBJ2-1
V gene: TRBV29-1
D gene: .
clone size: many
CDR3 protein: CSVAYRVAGYNEQFF
CDR3 DNA: TGCAGCGTCGCCTACAGGGTCGCTGGGTACAATGAGCAGTTCTTC

J gene: TRBJ2-7
V gene: TRBV18
D gene: TRBD1
clone size: many
CDR3 protein: CASSHSRQGYEQYF
CDR3 DNA: TGTGCCAGCTCACATTCTCGACAGGGCTACGAGCAGTACTTC

J gene: TRBJ2-7
V gene: TRBV6-5
D gene: TRBD2
clone size: few
CDR3 protein: CASSYDLAETYEQYF
CDR3 DNA: TGTGCCAGCAGTTACGATCTAGCGGAGACCTACGAGCAGTACTTC

J gene: TRBJ1-1
V gene: TRBV10-3
D gene: .
clone size: many
CDR3 protein: CAISQDRNTEAFF
CDR3 DNA: TGTGCCATCAGCCAAGACAGGAACACTGAAGCTTTCTTT

J gene: TRBJ2-5
V gene: TRBV5-1
D gene: .
clone size: many
CDR3 protein: CASNKQGSVGAQYF
CDR3 DNA: TGCGCCAGCAACAAACAGGGCTCAGTCGGGGCCCAGTACTTC

J gene: TRBJ2-7
V gene: TRBV7-2
D gene: TRBD2
clone size: many
CDR3 protein: CASSPAGGDAYEQYF
CDR3 DNA: TGTGCCAGCAGCCCAGCCGGGGGGGATGCGTACGAGCAGTACTTC

J gene: TRBJ1-2
V gene: TRBV10-1
D gene: .
clone size: many
CDR3 protein: CASSDTGSGYTF
CDR3 DNA: TGCGCCAGCAGTGATACCGGGTCCGGCTACACCTTC

J gene: TRBJ2-6
V gene: TRBV25-1
D gene: TRBD1
clone size: many
CDR3 protein: CASSAIQGAAGANVLTF
CDR3 DNA: TGTGCCAGCAGTGCTATCCAGGGGGCGGCTGGGGCCAACGTCCTGACTTTC

J gene: TRBJ1-1
V gene: TRBV7-2
D gene: .
clone size: few
CDR3 protein: CASSFSTVNTEAFF
CDR3 DNA: TGTGCCAGCAGCTTCTCCACGGTGAACACTGAAGCTTTCTTT

J gene: TRBJ2-5
V gene: TRBV28
D gene: TRBD1
clone size: many
CDR3 protein: CASSLRGQGKSQETQYF
CDR3 DNA: TGTGCCAGCAGTTTAAGGGGACAGGGGAAGAGCCAAGAGACCCAGTACTTC